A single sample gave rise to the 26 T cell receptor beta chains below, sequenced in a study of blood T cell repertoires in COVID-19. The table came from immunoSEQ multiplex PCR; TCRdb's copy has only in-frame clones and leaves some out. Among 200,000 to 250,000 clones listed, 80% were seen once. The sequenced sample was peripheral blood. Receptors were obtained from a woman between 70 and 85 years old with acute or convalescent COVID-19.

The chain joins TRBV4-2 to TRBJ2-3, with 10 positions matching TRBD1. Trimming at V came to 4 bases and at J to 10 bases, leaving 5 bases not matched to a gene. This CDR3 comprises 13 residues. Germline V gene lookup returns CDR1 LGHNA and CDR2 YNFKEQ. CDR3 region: CASSPGTGAAQYF. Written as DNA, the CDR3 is TGTGCCAGCAGCCCAGGGACAGGGGCTGCGCAGTATTTT.

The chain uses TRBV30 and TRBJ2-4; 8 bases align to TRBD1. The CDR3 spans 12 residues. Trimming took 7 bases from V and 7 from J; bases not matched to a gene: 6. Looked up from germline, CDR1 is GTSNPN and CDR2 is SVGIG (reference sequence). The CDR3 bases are TGTGCCTTCGGACAGGGAATGAACATTCAGTACTTC. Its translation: CAFGQGMNIQYF.

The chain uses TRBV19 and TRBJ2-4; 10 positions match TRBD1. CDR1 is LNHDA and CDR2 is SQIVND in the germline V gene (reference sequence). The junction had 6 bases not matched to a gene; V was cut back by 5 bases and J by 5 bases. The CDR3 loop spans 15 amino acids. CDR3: CASSHDRGRENIQYF. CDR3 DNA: TGTGCCAGTAGTCACGACAGGGGGCGAGAAAACATTCAGTACTTC.

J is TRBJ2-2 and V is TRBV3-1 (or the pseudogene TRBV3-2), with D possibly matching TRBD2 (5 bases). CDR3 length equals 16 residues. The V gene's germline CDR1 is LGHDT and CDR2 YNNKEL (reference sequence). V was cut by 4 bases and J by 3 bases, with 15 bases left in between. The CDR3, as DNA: TGTGCCAGCAGCCGCCAGGAGTTGCGGGACACCGGGGAGCTGTTTTTT. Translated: CASSRQELRDTGELFF.

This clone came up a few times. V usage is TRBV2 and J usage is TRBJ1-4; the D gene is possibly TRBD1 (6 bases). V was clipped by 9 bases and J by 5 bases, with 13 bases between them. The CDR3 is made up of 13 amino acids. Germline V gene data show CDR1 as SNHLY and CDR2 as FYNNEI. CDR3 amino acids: CASTRDTNEKLFF. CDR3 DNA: TGTGCCAGTACCCGGGACACAAATGAAAAACTGTTTTTT.

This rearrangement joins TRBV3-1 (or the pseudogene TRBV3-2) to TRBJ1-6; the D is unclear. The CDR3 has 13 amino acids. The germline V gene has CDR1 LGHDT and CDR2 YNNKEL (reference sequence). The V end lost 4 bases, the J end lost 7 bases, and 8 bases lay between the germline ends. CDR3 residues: CASSPDWNSPLHF. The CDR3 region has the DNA TGTGCCAGCAGCCCCGACTGGAATTCACCCCTCCACTTT.

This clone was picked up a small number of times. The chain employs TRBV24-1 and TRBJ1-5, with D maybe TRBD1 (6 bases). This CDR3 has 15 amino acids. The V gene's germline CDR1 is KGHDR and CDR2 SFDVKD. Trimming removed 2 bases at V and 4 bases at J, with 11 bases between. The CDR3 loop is CATSDSRGLNQPQHF. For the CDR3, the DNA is TGTGCCACCAGTGATTCGCGGGGGCTGAATCAGCCCCAGCATTTT.

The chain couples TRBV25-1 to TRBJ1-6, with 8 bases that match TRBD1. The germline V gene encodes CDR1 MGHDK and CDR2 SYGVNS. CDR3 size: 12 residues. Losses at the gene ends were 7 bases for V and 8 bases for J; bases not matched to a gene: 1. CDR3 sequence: CASMTGDSPLHF. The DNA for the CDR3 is TGTGCCAGCATGACAGGGGATTCACCCCTCCACTTT.

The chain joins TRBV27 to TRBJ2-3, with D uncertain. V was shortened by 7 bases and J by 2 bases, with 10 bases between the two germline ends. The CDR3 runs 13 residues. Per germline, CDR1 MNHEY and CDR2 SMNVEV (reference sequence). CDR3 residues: CASKWSYTDTQYF. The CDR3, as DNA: TGTGCCAGCAAGTGGAGCTACACAGATACGCAGTATTTT.

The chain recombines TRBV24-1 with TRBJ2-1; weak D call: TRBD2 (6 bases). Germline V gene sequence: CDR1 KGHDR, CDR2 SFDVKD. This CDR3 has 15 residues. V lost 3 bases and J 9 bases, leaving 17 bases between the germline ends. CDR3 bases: TGTGCCACCAGTGATCCGACTAGGGAGGTGGCTGAGCAGTTCTTC. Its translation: CATSDPTREVAEQFF.

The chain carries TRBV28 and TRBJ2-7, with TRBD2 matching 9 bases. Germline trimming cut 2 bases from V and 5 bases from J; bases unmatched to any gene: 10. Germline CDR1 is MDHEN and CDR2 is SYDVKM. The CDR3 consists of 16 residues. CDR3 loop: CASSLVGGRAKDEQYF. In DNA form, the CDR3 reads TGTGCCAGCAGTTTAGTCGGCGGGAGGGCCAAGGACGAGCAGTACTTC.

This chain's CDR3 is CASSLALSYNSPLHF. CDR3 in DNA: TGTGCCAGCAGCTTGGCCCTCTCCTATAATTCACCCCTCCACTTT. The chain carries TRBV5-4 and TRBJ1-6, with D unresolved. The germline V gene encodes CDR1 SGHNT and CDR2 YYREEE (reference sequence). Trimming shortened V by 0 bases and J by 0 bases, and 4 bases separated the two germline ends. The CDR3 totals 15 residues.

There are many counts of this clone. The DNA of the CDR3 is TGTGCCAGCAGGGCTAGCGATGAGCAGTTCTTC. As protein: CASRASDEQFF. This chain connects TRBV28 to TRBJ2-1; weak D call: TRBD2 (6 bases). The CDR3 has 11 residues. V lost 6 bases and J 8 bases, leaving 8 bases between the germline ends. Germline V gene lookup returns CDR1 MDHEN and CDR2 SYDVKM.

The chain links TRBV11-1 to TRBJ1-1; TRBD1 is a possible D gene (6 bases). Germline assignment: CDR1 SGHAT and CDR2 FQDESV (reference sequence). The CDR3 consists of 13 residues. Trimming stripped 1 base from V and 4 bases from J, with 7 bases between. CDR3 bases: TGTGCCAGCAGCTTAGAACAGGGCACTGAAGCTTTCTTT. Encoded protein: CASSLEQGTEAFF. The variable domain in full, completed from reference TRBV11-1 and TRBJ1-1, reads EAEVAQSPRYKITEKSQAVAFWCDPISGHATLYWYRQILGQGPELLVQFQDESVVDDSQLPKDRFSAERLKGVDSTLKIQPAELGDSAMYLCASSLEQGTEAFFGQGTRLTVV.

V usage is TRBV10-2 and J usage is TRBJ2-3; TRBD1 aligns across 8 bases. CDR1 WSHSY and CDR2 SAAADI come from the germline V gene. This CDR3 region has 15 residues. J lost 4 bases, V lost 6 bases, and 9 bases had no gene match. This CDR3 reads CASSPDRVDADTQYF. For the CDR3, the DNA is TGCGCCAGCAGCCCGGACAGGGTAGATGCAGATACGCAGTATTTT.

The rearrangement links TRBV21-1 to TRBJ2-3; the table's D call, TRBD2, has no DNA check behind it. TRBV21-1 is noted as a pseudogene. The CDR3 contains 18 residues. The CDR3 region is CASSKVREREVRTDTQYF. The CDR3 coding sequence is TGTGCCAGCAGCAAAGTAAGGGAGCGGGAGGTCCGCACAGATACGCAGTATTTT.

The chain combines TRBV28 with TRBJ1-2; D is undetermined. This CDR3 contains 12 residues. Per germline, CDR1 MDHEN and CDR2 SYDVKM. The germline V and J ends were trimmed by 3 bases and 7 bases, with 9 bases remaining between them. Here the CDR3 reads CASSLEGGGYTF. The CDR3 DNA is TGTGCCAGCAGTTTGGAGGGAGGTGGCTACACCTTC.

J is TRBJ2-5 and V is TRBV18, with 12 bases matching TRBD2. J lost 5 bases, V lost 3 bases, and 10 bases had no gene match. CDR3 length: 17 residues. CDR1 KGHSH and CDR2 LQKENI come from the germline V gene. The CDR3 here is CASSPLSSGRAVETQYF. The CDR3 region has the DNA TGTGCCAGCTCACCGCTCTCTAGCGGGAGGGCCGTCGAGACCCAGTACTTC.

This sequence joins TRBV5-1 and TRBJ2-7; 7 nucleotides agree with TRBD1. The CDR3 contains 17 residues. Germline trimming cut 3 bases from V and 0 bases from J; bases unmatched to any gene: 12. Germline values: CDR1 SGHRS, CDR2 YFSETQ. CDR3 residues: CASSSGRGQELSYEQYF. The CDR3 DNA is TGCGCCAGCAGCTCCGGTAGAGGACAGGAACTCTCCTACGAGCAGTACTTC.

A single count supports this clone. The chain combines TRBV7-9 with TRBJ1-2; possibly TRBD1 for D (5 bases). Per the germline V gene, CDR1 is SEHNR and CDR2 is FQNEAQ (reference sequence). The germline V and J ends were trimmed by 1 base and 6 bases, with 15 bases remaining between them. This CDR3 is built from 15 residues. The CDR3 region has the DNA TGTGCCAGCAGCTTAGAGCAGGGTTATATACATGGCTACACCTTC. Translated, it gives CASSLEQGYIHGYTF.

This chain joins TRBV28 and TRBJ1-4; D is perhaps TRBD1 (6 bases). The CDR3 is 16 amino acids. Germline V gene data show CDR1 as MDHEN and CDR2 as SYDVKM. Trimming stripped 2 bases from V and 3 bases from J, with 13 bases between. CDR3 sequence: CASSLRGAGSNEKLFF. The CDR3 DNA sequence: TGTGCCAGCAGTTTACGGGGGGCAGGGTCTAATGAAAAACTGTTTTTT.

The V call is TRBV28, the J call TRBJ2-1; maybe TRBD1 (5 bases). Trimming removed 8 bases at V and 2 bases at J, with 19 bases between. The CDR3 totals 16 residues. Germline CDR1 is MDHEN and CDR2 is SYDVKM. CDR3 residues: CASGSGLTYPYNEQFF. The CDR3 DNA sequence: TGTGCCAGCGGCTCAGGGCTAACCTATCCCTACAATGAGCAGTTCTTC.

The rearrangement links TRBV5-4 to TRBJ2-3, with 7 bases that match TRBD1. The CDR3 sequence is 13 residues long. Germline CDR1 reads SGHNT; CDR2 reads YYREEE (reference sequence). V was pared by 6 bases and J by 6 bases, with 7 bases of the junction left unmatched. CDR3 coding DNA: TGTGCCAGCACACTCCCGGGACAGGATACGCAGTATTTT. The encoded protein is CASTLPGQDTQYF.

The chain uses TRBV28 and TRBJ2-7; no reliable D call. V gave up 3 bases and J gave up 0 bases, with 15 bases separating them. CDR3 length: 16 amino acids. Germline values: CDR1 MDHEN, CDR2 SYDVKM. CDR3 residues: CASSFKVFRSSYEQYF. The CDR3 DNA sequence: TGTGCCAGCAGTTTCAAGGTTTTTAGGAGCTCCTACGAGCAGTACTTC.

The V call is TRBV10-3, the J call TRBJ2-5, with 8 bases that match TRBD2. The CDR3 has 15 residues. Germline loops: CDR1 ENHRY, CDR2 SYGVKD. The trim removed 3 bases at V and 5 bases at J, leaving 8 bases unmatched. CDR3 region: CAISDGREAAETQYF. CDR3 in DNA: TGTGCCATCAGTGACGGGCGGGAGGCTGCGGAGACCCAGTACTTC.

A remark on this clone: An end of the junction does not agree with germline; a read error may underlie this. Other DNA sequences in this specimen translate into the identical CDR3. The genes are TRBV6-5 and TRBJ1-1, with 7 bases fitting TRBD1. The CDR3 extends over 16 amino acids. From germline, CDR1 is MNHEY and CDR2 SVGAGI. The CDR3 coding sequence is TGTGCCAGCAGTTCCTCCCCGGACAGGAGGAACACCGAAGCTTTCTTT. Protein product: CASSSSPDRRNTEAFF.